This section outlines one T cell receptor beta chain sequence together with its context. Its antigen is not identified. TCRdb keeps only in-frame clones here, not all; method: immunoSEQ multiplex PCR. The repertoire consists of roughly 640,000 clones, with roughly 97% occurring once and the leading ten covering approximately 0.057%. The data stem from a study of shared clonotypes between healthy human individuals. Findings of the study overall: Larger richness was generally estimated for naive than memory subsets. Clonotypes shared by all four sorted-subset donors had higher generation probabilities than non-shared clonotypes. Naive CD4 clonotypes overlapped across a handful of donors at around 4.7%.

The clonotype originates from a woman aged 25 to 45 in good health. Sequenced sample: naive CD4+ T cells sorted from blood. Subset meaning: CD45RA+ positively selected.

CDR3 loop: CASRFHGDMTSQYF. CDR3 DNA sequence: TGTGCCAGCAGATTTCACGGGGATATGACGTCGCAGTACTTC. The chain couples TRBV28 to TRBJ2-7, with D perhaps TRBD2 (5 bases). Germline V lookup: CDR1 MDHEN, CDR2 SYDVKM. The CDR3 runs 14 residues. The V end was cut by 6 bases, the J end by 9 bases, with 21 bases between.